Each of the 22 T cell receptor beta chains below was sequenced from the same sample in a study of T-cell memory formation after mild COVID-19. TCRdb reanalysed the 5' RACE reads using MiXCR and keeps one entry per CDR3 protein. Found here are tens of thousands of distinct CDR3 sequences, 9.3% of them singletons; the top ten hold about 1%. The specimen sequenced was PBMCs or a T cell subset sorted from them (not recorded which). The receptor set was obtained from a man younger than 30 who had mild COVID-19 (a few samples of this study predate the infection). Cell type and time point are not known.

The chain uses TRBV4-3 and TRBJ2-3, with 7 bases identical to TRBD2. From germline, CDR1 is LGHNA and CDR2 YSLEER. This CDR3 contains 14 residues. V shed 4 bases and J 2 bases; nucleotides not matched to a gene: 3. The CDR3 sequence: CASSLTSDTDTQYF. In nucleotides, the CDR3 is TGCGCCAGCAGCCTAACTAGCGACACAGATACGCAGTATTTT.

This clonotype appeared a few times. The rearrangement joins TRBV12-3 or TRBV12-4 to TRBJ2-2; D unclear. Trimming stripped 1 base from V and 1 base from J, with 10 bases between. CDR3 size: 16 residues. The CDR3 region is CASSLGEGQNTGELFF. The CDR3 DNA reads TGTGCCAGCAGTTTAGGGGAAGGGCAGAACACCGGGGAGCTGTTTTTT.

This clonotype was seen more than once but under ten times. This chain joins TRBV7-3 and TRBJ2-1, with D possibly being TRBD1 or TRBD2 (6 bases each). The CDR3 runs 14 residues. V was shortened by 5 bases and J by 6 bases, with 14 bases between the two germline ends. Germline CDR1 reads SGHTA; CDR2 reads FQGTGA. CDR3 nucleotides: TGTGCCAGCAGCCCTTTAGGGGGGATCAATGAGCAGTTCTTC. This encodes CASSPLGGINEQFF.

The J gene is TRBJ2-1, the V gene TRBV5-1; 11 bases align to TRBD2. The CDR3 loop spans 17 amino acids. The V gene's germline CDR1 is SGHRS and CDR2 YFSETQ. V gave up 4 bases and J gave up 4 bases; unmatched junction bases: 10. The DNA for the CDR3 is TGCGCCAGCAGCCCAAGTAGCGGGGGGGCGACTTACAATGAGCAGTTCTTC. Protein: CASSPSSGGATYNEQFF.

This sequence joins TRBV4-3 and TRBJ1-2; D may be TRBD1 (6 bases). V dropped 0 bases and J dropped 4 bases, with 9 bases sitting between them. The CDR3 has 14 residues. The germline V gene encodes CDR1 LGHNA and CDR2 YSLEER. This CDR3 reads CASSQDGTLYGYTF. CDR3 DNA sequence: TGCGCCAGCAGCCAAGACGGGACACTCTATGGCTACACCTTC.

The gene calls are TRBV6-2 or TRBV6-3 and TRBJ2-5, with TRBD1 matching over 7 bases. Unmatched junction bases numbered 13, after V lost 0 bases and J lost 3 bases. This CDR3 is 18 amino acids long. The germline V gene has CDR1 MNHEY and CDR2 SVGEGT. The CDR3 region has the DNA TGTGCCAGCAGTTACTCGATGATCCGACAGGGTAGGGAAGAGACCCAGTACTTC. This codes for CASSYSMIRQGREETQYF.

This clonotype was picked up a small number of times. The chain links TRBV6-6 to TRBJ2-1, with a tentative D call TRBD2 (6 bases). Trimming took 2 bases from V and 8 from J, leaving 19 bases between them. Germline V gene data show CDR1 as MNHNY and CDR2 as SVGAGI (reference sequence). The CDR3 loop spans 16 amino acids. This CDR3 is CASSYGGFQGWDEQFF. CDR3 coding DNA: TGTGCCAGCAGTTACGGGGGGTTCCAGGGATGGGATGAGCAGTTCTTC.

This clonotype appeared a few times. The chain combines TRBV6-5 with TRBJ2-1, with D perhaps assigned TRBD1 or TRBD2 (5 bases each). CDR3 size: 17 residues. V was shortened by 0 bases and J by 7 bases, with 19 bases between the two germline ends. Germline V gene lookup returns CDR1 MNHEY and CDR2 SVGAGI. CDR3 in DNA: TGTGCCAGCAGTTACTCGATCGGAACGGGGCCGCGGAATGAGCAGTTCTTC. It specifies CASSYSIGTGPRNEQFF.

The V gene is TRBV18, the J gene TRBJ1-5; a weak D match, TRBD1 (5 bases). CDR3 length: 15 residues. The germline V gene encodes CDR1 KGHSH and CDR2 LQKENI. V was clipped by 6 bases and J by 1 base, with 13 bases between them. The CDR3 DNA follows: TGTGCCAGCTCGCCCGGGGGGATGAGCAATCAGCCCCAGCATTTT. Its protein product is CASSPGGMSNQPQHF.

In its sample, this clonotype was seen a few times. V is TRBV5-1 and J is TRBJ2-7; TRBD2 is a possible D gene (5 bases). The CDR3 totals 15 residues. From germline, CDR1 is SGHRS and CDR2 YFSETQ. V shed 0 bases and J shed 5 bases, with 15 bases lying between them. CDR3 DNA: TGCGCCAGCAGCTTGGGGGCGGTGGGAGCGGACGAGCAGTACTTC. Residues: CASSLGAVGADEQYF.

This clonotype was observed a handful of times. The chain employs TRBV7-9 and TRBJ2-7; D not certain. The CDR3 length is 13 residues. The ends were cut back, 2 bases at V and 3 bases at J, with 8 bases in the middle. Germline V CDR1 and CDR2: SEHNR, FQNEAQ (reference sequence). The CDR3 reads CASSLSLGYEQYF. As DNA, the CDR3 is TGTGCCAGCAGCTTATCATTGGGCTACGAGCAGTACTTC.

The chain uses TRBV5-1 and TRBJ1-6, with 8 nucleotides matching TRBD1. In germline, CDR1 is SGHRS, CDR2 YFSETQ. After removal of 0 bases from V and 7 bases from J, the junction contained 0 bases not matched to a gene. The CDR3 length is 14 residues. CDR3: CASSLDRGNSPLHF. The CDR3 DNA sequence: TGCGCCAGCAGCTTGGACAGGGGGAATTCACCCCTCCACTTT. The entire variable domain, with the rest obtained from reference TRBV5-1 and TRBJ1-6, is as follows: KAGVTQTPRYLIKTRGQQVTLSCSPISGHRSVSWYQQTPGQGLQFLFEYFSETQRNKGNFPGRFSGRQFSNSRSEMNVSTLELGDSALYLCASSLDRGNSPLHFGNGTRLTVT.

This clonotype was counted many times. The chain links TRBV7-2 to TRBJ2-2; D is unresolved. The V and J ends lost 4 bases and 6 bases respectively, with 15 bases between them. This CDR3 spans 15 amino acids. Germline CDR1 SGHTA, CDR2 FQGNSA. CDR3 sequence (DNA): TGTGCCAGCAGCTCTCTCCCAGGAACCGCCGGGGAGCTGTTTTTT. Translated: CASSSLPGTAGELFF.

This clonotype was counted a few times. The CDR3 DNA reads as TGTGCCAGTAGTGTGTCTCCGAACACCGGGGAGCTGTTTTTT. Residues: CASSVSPNTGELFF. The gene calls are TRBV19 and TRBJ2-2; unclear D gene. Deletions cut 5 bases from V and 0 bases from J, with 7 bases between. The CDR3 is 14 residues long. Germline values: CDR1 LNHDA, CDR2 SQIVND (reference sequence).

The V and J genes are TRBV20-1 and TRBJ1-1; D not certain. Germline V gives CDR1 DFQATT, CDR2 SNEGSKA (reference sequence). There are 15 residues in the CDR3. The V gene lost 4 bases and the J gene lost 0 bases, with 15 bases spanning the gap. CDR3 DNA sequence: TGCAGTGCTAACCCCTGGGGAGTCTTGAACACTGAAGCTTTCTTT. Translated, it gives CSANPWGVLNTEAFF.

There are a few counts of this clonotype. J is TRBJ1-1 and V is TRBV5-1, with D hard to call. This CDR3 has 12 amino acids. The germline CDR1 and CDR2 sequences are SGHRS and YFSETQ. Trimming stripped 5 bases from V and 1 base from J, with 6 bases between. DNA for the CDR3: TGCGCCAGCAGGGTGGGGAACACTGAAGCTTTCTTT. As protein: CASRVGNTEAFF.

This clonotype was recorded a few times. The chain combines TRBV7-2 with TRBJ2-5; TRBD1 is a possible D gene (6 bases). The V end was cut by 7 bases, the J end by 6 bases, with 15 bases between. The CDR3 has 13 residues. CDR1 and CDR2 from the germline V gene are SGHTA and FQGNSA. Here the CDR3 reads CASTETGVQTQYF. The CDR3 DNA sequence: TGTGCCAGCACCGAGACAGGAGTACAGACCCAGTACTTC.

The rearrangement joins TRBV5-1 to TRBJ1-2; 7 nucleotides line up with TRBD1. The V gene's germline CDR1 is SGHRS and CDR2 YFSETQ. This CDR3 has 15 residues. V dropped 0 bases and J dropped 5; count of bases not matched to a gene: 7. The CDR3 reads CASSLDEGARYGYTF. The CDR3 DNA sequence: TGCGCCAGCAGCTTGGACGAGGGGGCTCGGTATGGCTACACCTTC.

This clonotype showed up just once. The chain couples TRBV12-3 or TRBV12-4 to TRBJ2-7; TRBD2 agrees at 7 bases. CDR3 length: 14 residues. Trimming removed 0 bases from V and 7 bases from J; junction bases left unmatched: 6. The CDR3 region has the DNA TGTGCCAGCAGTTTAGCGGGAGGGCCTGGAGAGCAGTACTTC. It codes for CASSLAGGPGEQYF.

This clonotype was seen a handful of times. CDR3 in DNA: TGCGCCAGCAGCTTGGGTCACGGAGGGGACAACACCGGGGAGCTGTTTTTT. It is translated as CASSLGHGGDNTGELFF. The gene calls are TRBV5-1 and TRBJ2-2, with D maybe TRBD2 (6 bases). Germline V gene sequence: CDR1 SGHRS, CDR2 YFSETQ. V gave up 0 bases and J gave up 2 bases, with 14 bases separating them. The CDR3 has 17 amino acids.

This clonotype was recorded a few times. The chain recombines TRBV6-6 with TRBJ1-1; D unclear. This CDR3 comprises 14 residues. V was cut by 2 bases and J by 4 bases, with 11 bases left in between. Per the germline V gene, CDR1 is MNHNY and CDR2 is SVGAGI (reference sequence). The CDR3 coding sequence is TGTGCCAGCAGTTACGCGGTAGCGGGCACTGAAGCTTTCTTT. It is translated as CASSYAVAGTEAFF.

The chain recombines TRBV4-2 with TRBJ1-1; TRBD1 matches at 7 bases. In germline, CDR1 is LGHNA, CDR2 YNFKEQ. J was trimmed by 12 bases and V by 2 bases; bases with no gene match: 21. The CDR3 contains 17 residues. CDR3 amino acids: CASSQILGPRGSEVTFF. CDR3 DNA sequence: TGTGCCAGCAGCCAAATCCTGGGACCCAGGGGGTCGGAGGTAACTTTCTTT.